This T cell receptor beta chain was identified during a study of blood T cell repertoires in COVID-19. Looking at the study overall: The study drew acute and convalescent COVID-19 samples from the United States, Italy and Spain.

The data were produced by immunoSEQ multiplex PCR, yet TCRdb's version contains in-frame clones alone and is incomplete. This sample has roughly 130,000 clones, with roughly nine tenths found just once. This clonotype originated in a man aged 50 to 60 with active COVID-19. What was sequenced was peripheral blood.

CDR3 sequence (DNA): TGTGCCAGCAGCCTCACTAGCGGGGGGGCCACAGATACGCAGTATTTT. Encoded protein: CASSLTSGGATDTQYF. The V gene is TRBV7-3, the J gene TRBJ2-3; the match to TRBD2 covers 13 bases. The CDR3 contains 16 residues. V dropped 5 bases and J dropped 2; count of bases not matched to a gene: 4. Germline CDR1 SGHTA, CDR2 FQGTGA. The whole variable domain, remainder taken from reference TRBV7-3 and TRBJ2-3, is GAGVSQTPSNKVTEKGKYVELRCDPISGHTALYWYRQSLGQGPEFLIYFQGTGAADDSGLPNDRFFAVRPEGSVSTLKIQRTERGDSAVYLCASSLTSGGATDTQYFGPGTRLTVL.